Shown below are 6 T cell receptor beta chains from a single sample sequenced in a study of cytomegalovirus exposure and HLA in healthy donors. The PCR had 60 Vbeta and 13 Jbeta primers. Using immunoSEQ multiplex PCR, the repertoire was profiled, and TCRdb retains in-frame clones only, with some absent. The sample totals 120,000 to 150,000 clones. Source material: PBMCs. These receptors all stem from a woman between 18 and 29 years old in good health and CMV-seronegative.

CDR3 DNA: TGTGCCAGCCGGGAGAACGACAATGAGCAGTTCTTC. This translates into CASRENDNEQFF. This chain connects TRBV6-5 to TRBJ2-1; tentatively, D is TRBD2 (6 bases). Trimming took off 8 bases at V and 5 bases at J, with 10 bases between the two ends. The CDR3 spans 12 residues. From germline, CDR1 is MNHEY and CDR2 SVGAGI.

The rearrangement joins TRBV19 to TRBJ2-1; 9 nucleotides agree with TRBD2. V trimming: 7 bases; J trimming: 4 bases; junction bases outside the gene matches: 5. This CDR3 contains 14 residues. From germline, CDR1 is LNHDA and CDR2 SQIVND (reference sequence). CDR3: CASKTSGAYNEQFF. CDR3 DNA: TGTGCCAGTAAGACTAGCGGAGCTTACAATGAGCAGTTCTTC.

The gene calls are TRBV5-4 and TRBJ1-1; the D gene is possibly TRBD1 (5 bases). The CDR3 has 13 amino acids. Trimming shortened V by 4 bases and J by 1 base, and 8 bases separated the two germline ends. Germline CDR1 SGHNT, CDR2 YYREEE (reference sequence). CDR3 in DNA: TGTGCCAGCAGCACCAGGGAGAACACTGAAGCTTTCTTT. Its translation: CASSTRENTEAFF.

The genes are TRBV7-3 and TRBJ2-3; a weak D match, TRBD1 (6 bases). V was cut by 4 bases and J by 1 base, with 12 bases left in between. CDR3 length: 15 amino acids. Germline loops: CDR1 SGHTA, CDR2 FQGTGA. The CDR3 spells CASSSQGFGTDTQYF. The CDR3 coding sequence is TGTGCCAGCAGCTCACAGGGTTTTGGCACAGATACGCAGTATTTT.

The CDR3 region is CASRGGGRNEQYF. The CDR3 bases are TGTGCCAGCAGGGGCGGCGGGAGGAACGAGCAGTACTTC. The chain employs TRBV7-2 and TRBJ2-7; 8 nucleotides align to TRBD2. Germline V gene data show CDR1 as SGHTA and CDR2 as FQGNSA. Trimming at V came to 6 bases and at J to 5 bases, leaving 6 bases not matched to a gene. The CDR3 runs 13 residues.

The rearrangement joins TRBV5-4 to TRBJ2-2; D unclear. V gave up 3 bases and J gave up 6 bases, with 9 bases separating them. CDR1 SGHNT and CDR2 YYREEE come from the germline V gene (reference sequence). The CDR3 sequence is 13 residues long. This CDR3 reads CASSSSPPGELFF. The CDR3 DNA sequence: TGTGCCAGCAGCTCTAGTCCCCCCGGGGAGCTGTTTTTT.